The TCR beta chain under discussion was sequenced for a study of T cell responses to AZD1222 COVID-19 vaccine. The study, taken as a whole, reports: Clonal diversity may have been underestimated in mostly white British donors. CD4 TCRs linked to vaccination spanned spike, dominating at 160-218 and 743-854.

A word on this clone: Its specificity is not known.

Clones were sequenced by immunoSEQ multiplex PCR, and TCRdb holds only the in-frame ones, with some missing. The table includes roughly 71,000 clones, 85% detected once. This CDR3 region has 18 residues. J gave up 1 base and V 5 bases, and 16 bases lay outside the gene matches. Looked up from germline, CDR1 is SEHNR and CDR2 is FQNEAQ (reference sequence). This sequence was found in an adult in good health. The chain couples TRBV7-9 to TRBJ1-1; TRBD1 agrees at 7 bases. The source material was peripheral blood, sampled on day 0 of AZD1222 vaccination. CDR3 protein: CASSILRVLTGANTEAFF. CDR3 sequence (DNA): TGTGCCAGCAGCATACTAAGGGTCCTTACAGGGGCGAACACTGAAGCTTTCTTT.